These 28 T cell receptor beta chains were all obtained from the same sample, sequenced in a study of blood T cell repertoires in COVID-19. Profiling relied on immunoSEQ multiplex PCR, and the TCRdb table lists in-frame clones only, not all of them. The sample consists of 300,000 to 400,000 clones, around nine tenths of them appearing once. What was sequenced was PBMCs or T cells enriched from blood (not recorded which). The receptors originated from a woman aged 25 to 39 with acute COVID-19.

V gene TRBV5-4 combines with J gene TRBJ2-7, with 7 bases that match TRBD2. V shed 4 bases and J 5 bases; nucleotides not matched to a gene: 9. The CDR3 loop spans 14 amino acids. CDR1 is SGHNT and CDR2 is YYREEE in the germline V gene (reference sequence). The CDR3 reads CASSAGEGINEQYF. In DNA form, the CDR3 reads TGTGCCAGCAGCGCGGGAGAGGGGATTAACGAGCAGTACTTC.

V and J are TRBV2 and TRBJ1-4, with 7 positions matching TRBD1. The CDR3 loop spans 15 amino acids. Germline CDR1 SNHLY, CDR2 FYNNEI. The ends lost 7 bases at V and 8 bases at J; junction bases unmatched: 13. CDR3 residues: CASTLIQGRGEKLFF. Written as DNA, the CDR3 is TGTGCCAGCACCCTAATACAGGGGCGTGGAGAAAAACTGTTTTTT.

This clone was seen a handful of times. The chain uses TRBV4-2 and TRBJ2-4, with 12 nucleotides matching TRBD2. The CDR3 spans 20 residues. Per germline, CDR1 LGHNA and CDR2 YNFKEQ. J lost 7 bases, V lost 0 bases, and 16 bases had no gene match. The CDR3 reads CASSQDYPLAGGRDRNIQYF. DNA of the CDR3: TGTGCCAGCAGCCAAGATTACCCCCTAGCGGGGGGGCGGGATCGGAACATTCAGTACTTC.

This clone was recorded once. The rearrangement links TRBV24-1 to TRBJ2-3, with TRBD2 matching 12 bases. Germline V gives CDR1 KGHDR, CDR2 SFDVKD. This CDR3 has 17 residues. With 5 bases clipped from V and 0 bases from J, the junction kept 5 bases outside the gene matches. CDR3 sequence reads: CATSASGGAQSTDTQYF. CDR3 bases: TGTGCCACCAGTGCTAGCGGGGGGGCCCAAAGCACAGATACGCAGTATTTT.

In this sample, this clone turned up once. V is TRBV24-1 and J is TRBJ1-2; tentatively, D is TRBD1 (5 bases). Germline V CDR1 and CDR2: KGHDR, SFDVKD. The V end was cut by 1 base, the J end by 4 bases, with 12 bases between. The CDR3 contains 15 residues. CDR3 region: CATSDFSGGAYGYTF. In DNA form, the CDR3 reads TGTGCCACCAGTGATTTTTCTGGAGGGGCCTATGGCTACACCTTC.

This chain joins TRBV5-1 and TRBJ1-4; TRBD1 agrees at 8 bases. The V gene end was trimmed by 0 bases and the J gene end by 8 bases; junction bases not matched to a gene: 6. The CDR3 runs to 15 residues. Germline V gene sequence: CDR1 SGHRS, CDR2 YFSETQ. DNA of the CDR3: TGCGCCAGCAGCTTGGAACAGGGGGTAGGGGAAAAACTGTTTTTT. It encodes CASSLEQGVGEKLFF.

J is TRBJ1-4 and V is TRBV15; D perhaps matches TRBD1 (6 bases). Between the trimmed V and J ends, which lost 9 bases and 1 base, there was a span of 15 bases. The CDR3 is made up of 15 amino acids. Germline-derived CDR1 and CDR2 are LNHNV and YYDKDF (reference sequence). The CDR3 DNA sequence: TGTGCCACTAGGGGGGGCGTGAAAACTAATGAAAAACTGTTTTTT. It encodes CATRGGVKTNEKLFF. Variable domain in full (rest from reference TRBV15 and TRBJ1-4): DAMVIQNPRYQVTQFGKPVTLSCSQTLNHNVMYWYQQKSSQAPKLLFHYYDKDFNNEADTPDNFQSRRPNTSFCFLDIRSPGLGDTAMYLCATRGGVKTNEKLFFGSGTQLSVL.

The chain uses TRBV12-3 or TRBV12-4 and TRBJ1-6; D is uncertain. Trimming cost V 7 bases and J 6 bases, with 7 bases left between them. The length of the CDR3 is 12 residues. This CDR3 is CASTRFNSPLHF. For the CDR3, the DNA is TGTGCCAGCACCCGGTTTAATTCACCCCTCCACTTT.

The chain carries TRBV24-1 and TRBJ2-2, with a possible D match to TRBD1 (5 bases). Deletions cut 4 bases from V and 8 bases from J, with 13 bases between. The CDR3 is 14 residues long. Per the germline V gene, CDR1 is KGHDR and CDR2 is SFDVKD. In DNA form, the CDR3 reads TGTGCCACCAGTGAAGTCTCCAGGGTAGGGGAGCTGTTTTTT. It specifies CATSEVSRVGELFF.

The chain uses TRBV3-1 (or the pseudogene TRBV3-2) and TRBJ2-1, with 10 bases fitting TRBD1. J was trimmed by 7 bases and V by 7 bases; bases with no gene match: 7. This CDR3 has 14 amino acids. Germline V gene data show CDR1 as LGHDT and CDR2 as YNNKEL (reference sequence). CDR3 sequence (DNA): TGTGCCAGCACGAGGACAGGGGGTGTGAATGAGCAGTTCTTC. Its translation is CASTRTGGVNEQFF.

This chain uses TRBV3-1 (or the pseudogene TRBV3-2) with TRBJ1-2, with TRBD1 identical over 7 bases. Germline V gives CDR1 LGHDT, CDR2 YNNKEL (reference sequence). V lost 7 bases to trimming and J lost 7 bases; unmatched junction nucleotides: 12. The CDR3 is 14 amino acids. CDR3 sequence (DNA): TGTGCCAGCACCGTTACACGAACAGGGGTTGGCTACACCTTC. Its translation: CASTVTRTGVGYTF.

This rearrangement joins TRBV28 to TRBJ1-1; a possible D gene is TRBD1 (6 bases). Germline CDR1 reads MDHEN; CDR2 reads SYDVKM. Trimming removed 2 bases at V and 1 base at J, with 14 bases between. The CDR3 extends over 16 amino acids. The CDR3 sequence: CASSLASTGTNTEAFF. In DNA, the CDR3 is TGTGCCAGCAGTTTAGCATCGACAGGTACGAACACTGAAGCTTTCTTT.

V usage is TRBV6-4 and J usage is TRBJ1-6; D call uncertain. The CDR3 runs 13 residues. From germline, CDR1 is MRHNA and CDR2 SNTAGT. Deletions cut 9 bases from V and 6 bases from J, with 12 bases between. For the CDR3, the DNA is TGTGCCAGTCGAGGGTCTCTTAATTCACCCCTCCACTTT. Translating gives CASRGSLNSPLHF.

The chain carries TRBV9 and TRBJ2-2, with TRBD1 matching 7 bases. Germline V gene sequence: CDR1 SGDLS, CDR2 YYNGEE. This CDR3 has 16 amino acids. V shed 2 bases, J shed 0 bases, and the junction held 4 bases outside the gene matches. Written as DNA, the CDR3 is TGTGCCAGCAGCGTCTGGGACAGCACGAACACCGGGGAGCTGTTTTTT. Translation: CASSVWDSTNTGELFF.

This chain links TRBV6-6 with TRBJ1-2; 8 bases line up with TRBD1. Germline-derived CDR1 and CDR2 are MNHNY and SVGAGI (reference sequence). The CDR3 runs 12 residues. V lost 6 bases, J lost 7 bases, and 4 bases stayed unmatched. This CDR3 reads CASSSGGRGYTF. CDR3 sequence (DNA): TGTGCCAGCAGCTCAGGGGGCCGTGGCTACACCTTC.

The chain joins TRBV9 to TRBJ1-2; 9 bases match TRBD1. The CDR3 runs to 13 residues. The V gene's germline CDR1 is SGDLS and CDR2 YYNGEE. J lost 5 bases, V lost 4 bases, and 3 bases had no gene match. The DNA for the CDR3 is TGTGCCAGCAGCCCCGGGACAGGGTATGGCTACACCTTC. Protein product: CASSPGTGYGYTF.

The gene calls are TRBV5-1 and TRBJ1-1; 7 nucleotides agree with TRBD1. Germline V CDR1 and CDR2: SGHRS, YFSETQ. With 4 bases clipped from V and 1 base from J, the junction kept 7 bases outside the gene matches. This CDR3 is built from 15 residues. The CDR3 region is CASSRTGQPNTEAFF. The CDR3 DNA reads TGCGCCAGCAGCCGGACGGGACAGCCGAACACTGAAGCTTTCTTT.

V and J are TRBV18 and TRBJ1-6; 8 bases are a match to TRBD1. Germline trimming cut 4 bases from V and 7 bases from J; bases unmatched to any gene: 6. The length of the CDR3 is 15 residues. Germline V gene lookup returns CDR1 KGHSH and CDR2 LQKENI. The CDR3 nucleotides read TGTGCCAGCTCACTCCAGACAGGGGAAAATTCACCCCTCCACTTT. Translated: CASSLQTGENSPLHF.

This chain links TRBV4-1 with TRBJ2-1, with 11 bases aligning to TRBD2. This CDR3 comprises 17 residues. V shed 1 base, J shed 0 bases, and the junction held 2 bases outside the gene matches. CDR1 and CDR2 from the germline V gene are MGHRA and YSYEKL. The CDR3 is CASSQVSGGVSYNEQFF. CDR3 in DNA: TGCGCCAGCAGCCAAGTTAGCGGGGGGGTCTCCTACAATGAGCAGTTCTTC.

This clone was recorded only once. The chain recombines TRBV2 with TRBJ1-1, with a weak D call TRBD1 (6 bases). Germline values: CDR1 SNHLY, CDR2 FYNNEI. Trimming pared 10 bases from V and 4 bases from J, leaving 16 bases between. CDR3 length: 13 residues. The CDR3 reads CATRGLQGTEAFF. The CDR3 bases are TGTGCCACCAGGGGATTACAGGGCACTGAAGCTTTCTTT.

This chain links TRBV9 with TRBJ1-1, with 9 bases aligning to TRBD1. The germline V gene encodes CDR1 SGDLS and CDR2 YYNGEE. Trimming removed 4 bases from V and 4 bases from J; junction bases left unmatched: 8. The CDR3 consists of 15 residues. The CDR3: CASSPGDRDGTEAFF. In nucleotides, the CDR3 is TGTGCCAGCAGCCCCGGGGACAGGGACGGCACTGAAGCTTTCTTT.

The V and J genes are TRBV29-1 and TRBJ2-1, with D maybe TRBD2 (6 bases). The CDR3 has 12 residues. V was trimmed by 5 bases and J by 6 bases, leaving 11 bases between them. Germline V lookup: CDR1 SQVTM, CDR2 ANQGSEA. The CDR3 region is CSVRLGGNEQFF. CDR3 coding DNA: TGCAGCGTTCGTCTGGGAGGCAATGAGCAGTTCTTC.

The chain combines TRBV5-1 with TRBJ2-3; 12 nucleotides line up with TRBD1. The CDR3 consists of 17 residues. V lost 3 bases and J lost 2; bases outside the gene matches: 7. The V gene's germline CDR1 is SGHRS and CDR2 YFSETQ. CDR3 bases: TGCGCCAGCAGCTGGGGGGACAGGGGGCGGACCACAGATACGCAGTATTTT. This gives the protein CASSWGDRGRTTDTQYF.

The chain uses TRBV5-1 and TRBJ2-3; tentatively, D is TRBD1 (6 bases). V was clipped by 0 bases and J by 2 bases, with 13 bases between them. Germline CDR1 reads SGHRS; CDR2 reads YFSETQ. The CDR3 is 16 amino acids. DNA of the CDR3: TGCGCCAGCAGCTTGGATGGCAGGGGACCCACAGATACGCAGTATTTT. Encoded protein: CASSLDGRGPTDTQYF.

The V call is TRBV18, the J call TRBJ2-5, with a weak D call TRBD2 (6 bases). V dropped 2 bases and J dropped 4 bases, with 14 bases sitting between them. CDR1 and CDR2 (germline): KGHSH, LQKENI. The CDR3 consists of 15 residues. CDR3: CASSPTLGTGETQYF. CDR3 DNA: TGTGCCAGCTCACCAACCTTGGGGACTGGAGAGACCCAGTACTTC.

The chain employs TRBV28 and TRBJ1-5; TRBD1 might be the D (6 bases). V was cut by 5 bases and J by 2 bases, with 10 bases left in between. The germline V gene has CDR1 MDHEN and CDR2 SYDVKM. This CDR3 region has 14 residues. The CDR3 region is CASSGTLGNQPQHF. DNA of the CDR3: TGTGCCAGCAGTGGGACACTGGGCAATCAGCCCCAGCATTTT.

The J gene is TRBJ1-6, the V gene TRBV19, with D perhaps TRBD1 (6 bases). The CDR3 extends over 15 amino acids. From germline, CDR1 is LNHDA and CDR2 SQIVND (reference sequence). V was cut by 5 bases and J by 6 bases, with 14 bases left in between. CDR3: CASSRDIVTNSPLHF. DNA of the CDR3: TGTGCCAGTAGTCGGGACATCGTTACTAATTCACCCCTCCACTTT.

This clone has just a few counts. One junction end does not reproduce the germline sequence, and a read error may be involved. This chain connects TRBV24-1 to TRBJ1-4, with 7 bases identical to TRBD1. The CDR3 extends over 14 amino acids. Per the germline V gene, CDR1 is KGHDR and CDR2 is SFDVKD. CDR3 protein: CATRAEGANEKLFF. CDR3 coding DNA: TGTGCCACCAGGGCCGAGGGGGCTAACGAAAAACTGTTTTTT.